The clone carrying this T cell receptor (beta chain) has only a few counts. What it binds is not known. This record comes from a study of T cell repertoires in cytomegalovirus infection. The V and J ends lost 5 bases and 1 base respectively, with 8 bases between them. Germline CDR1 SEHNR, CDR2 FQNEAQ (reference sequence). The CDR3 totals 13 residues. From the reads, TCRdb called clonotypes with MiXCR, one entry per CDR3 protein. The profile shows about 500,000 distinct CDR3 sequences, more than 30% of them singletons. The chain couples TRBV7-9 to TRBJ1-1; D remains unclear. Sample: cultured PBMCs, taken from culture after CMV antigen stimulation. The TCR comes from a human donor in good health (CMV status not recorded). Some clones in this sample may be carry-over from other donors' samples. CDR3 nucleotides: TGTGCCAGCAGCCCCGAACCGAACACTGAAGCTTTCTTT. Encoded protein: CASSPEPNTEAFF.